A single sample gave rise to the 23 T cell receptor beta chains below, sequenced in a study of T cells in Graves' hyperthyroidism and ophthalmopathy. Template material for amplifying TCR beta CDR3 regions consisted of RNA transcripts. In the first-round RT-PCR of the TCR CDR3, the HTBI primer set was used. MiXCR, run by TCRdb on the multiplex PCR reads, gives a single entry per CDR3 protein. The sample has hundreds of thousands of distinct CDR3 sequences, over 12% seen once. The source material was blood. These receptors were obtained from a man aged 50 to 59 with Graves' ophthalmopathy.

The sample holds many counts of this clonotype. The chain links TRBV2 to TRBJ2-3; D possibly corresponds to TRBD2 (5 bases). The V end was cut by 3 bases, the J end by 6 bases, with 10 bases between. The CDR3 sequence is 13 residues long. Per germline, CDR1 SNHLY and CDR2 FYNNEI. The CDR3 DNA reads TGTGCCAGCAGTGATACTAGATACGATACGCAGTATTTT. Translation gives CASSDTRYDTQYF.

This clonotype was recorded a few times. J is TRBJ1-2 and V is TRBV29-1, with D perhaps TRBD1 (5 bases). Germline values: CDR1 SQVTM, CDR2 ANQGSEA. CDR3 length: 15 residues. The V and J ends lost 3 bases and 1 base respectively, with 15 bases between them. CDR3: CSVEDPRDNNYGYTF. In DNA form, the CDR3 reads TGCAGCGTTGAGGACCCCAGGGATAATAACTATGGCTACACCTTC.

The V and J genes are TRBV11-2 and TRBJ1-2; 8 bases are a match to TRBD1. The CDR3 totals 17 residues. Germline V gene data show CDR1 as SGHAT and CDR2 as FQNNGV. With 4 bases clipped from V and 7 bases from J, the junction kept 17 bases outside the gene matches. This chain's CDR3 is CASSYLQGARPRGGYTF. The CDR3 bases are TGTGCCAGCAGCTACCTCCAGGGGGCTCGGCCAAGGGGTGGCTACACCTTC.

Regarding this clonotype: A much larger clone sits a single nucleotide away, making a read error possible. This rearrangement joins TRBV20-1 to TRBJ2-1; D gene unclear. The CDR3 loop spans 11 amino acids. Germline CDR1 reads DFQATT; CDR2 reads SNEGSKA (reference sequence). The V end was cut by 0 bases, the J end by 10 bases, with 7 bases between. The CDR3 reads CSARDSGEQFF. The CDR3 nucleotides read TGCAGTGCTAGAGATTCTGGCGAGCAGTTCTTC.

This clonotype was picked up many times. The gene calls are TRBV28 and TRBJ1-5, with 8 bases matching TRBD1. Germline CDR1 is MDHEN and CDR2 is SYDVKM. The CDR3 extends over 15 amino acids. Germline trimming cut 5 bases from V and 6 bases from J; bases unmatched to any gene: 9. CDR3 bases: TGTGCCAGCAGTCCGACAGGGGTGAGAATTCAGCCCCAGCATTTT. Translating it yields CASSPTGVRIQPQHF.

In nucleotides, the CDR3 is TGTGCCAGCAGCCCCGCCCCAAGTTATGAGCAGTTCTTC. Its protein product is CASSPAPSYEQFF. V gene TRBV7-9 combines with J gene TRBJ2-1; no clear D gene. V lost 5 bases and J 8 bases, leaving 13 bases between the germline ends. Germline CDR1 reads SEHNR; CDR2 reads FQNEAQ (reference sequence). The CDR3 contains 13 residues.

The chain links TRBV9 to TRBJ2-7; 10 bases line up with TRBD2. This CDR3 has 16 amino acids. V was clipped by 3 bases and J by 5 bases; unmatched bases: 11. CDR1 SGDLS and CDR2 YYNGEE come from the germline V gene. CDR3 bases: TGTGCCAGCAGCGGCTACCAAGCGGGAGGGCCGGACGAGCAGTACTTC. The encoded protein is CASSGYQAGGPDEQYF.

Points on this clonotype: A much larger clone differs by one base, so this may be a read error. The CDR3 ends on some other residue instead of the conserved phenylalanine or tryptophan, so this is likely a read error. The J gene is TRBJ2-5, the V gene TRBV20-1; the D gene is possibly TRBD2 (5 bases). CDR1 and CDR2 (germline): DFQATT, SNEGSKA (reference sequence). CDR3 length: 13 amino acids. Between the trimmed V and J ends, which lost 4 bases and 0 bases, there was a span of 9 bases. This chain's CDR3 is CSATLTNQETQYV. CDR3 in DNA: TGCAGTGCTACTCTGACTAACCAAGAGACCCAGTACGTC.

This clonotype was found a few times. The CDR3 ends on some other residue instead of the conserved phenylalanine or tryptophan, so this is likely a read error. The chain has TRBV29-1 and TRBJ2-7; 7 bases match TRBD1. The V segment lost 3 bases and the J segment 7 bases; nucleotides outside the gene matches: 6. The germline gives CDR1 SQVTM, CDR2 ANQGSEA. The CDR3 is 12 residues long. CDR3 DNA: TGCAGCGTTGAGACAGGGAGAGGTGAGCAGTACCTC. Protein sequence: CSVETGRGEQYL.

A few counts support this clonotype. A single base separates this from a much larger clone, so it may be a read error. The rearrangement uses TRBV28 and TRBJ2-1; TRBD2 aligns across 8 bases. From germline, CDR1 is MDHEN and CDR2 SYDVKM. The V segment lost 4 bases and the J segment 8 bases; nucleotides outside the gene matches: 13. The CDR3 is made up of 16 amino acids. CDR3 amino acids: CASSSPKRGKPDEQFF. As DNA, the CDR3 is TGTGCCAGCAGTTCCCCAAAGCGGGGGAAACCCGATGAGCAGTTCTTC.

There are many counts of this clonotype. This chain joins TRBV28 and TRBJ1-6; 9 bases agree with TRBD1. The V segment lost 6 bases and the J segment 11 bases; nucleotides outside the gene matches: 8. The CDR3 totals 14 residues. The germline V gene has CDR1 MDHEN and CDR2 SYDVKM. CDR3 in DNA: TGTGCCAGCAGAATTGGACAGGGGTCGGCACCCCTCCACTTT. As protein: CASRIGQGSAPLHF. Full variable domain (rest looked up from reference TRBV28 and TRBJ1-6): DVKVTQSSRYLVKRTGEKVFLECVQDMDHENMFWYRQDPGLGLRLIYFSYDVKMKEKGDIPEGYSVSREKKERFSLILESASTNQTSMYLCASRIGQGSAPLHFGNGTRLTVT.

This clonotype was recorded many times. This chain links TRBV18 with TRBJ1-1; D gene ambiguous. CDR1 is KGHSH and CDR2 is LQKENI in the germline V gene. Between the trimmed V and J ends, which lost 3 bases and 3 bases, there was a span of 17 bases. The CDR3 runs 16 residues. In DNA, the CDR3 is TGTGCCAGCTCACCTGGGTCTCAGACTGAGTACACTGAAGCTTTCTTT. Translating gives CASSPGSQTEYTEAFF.

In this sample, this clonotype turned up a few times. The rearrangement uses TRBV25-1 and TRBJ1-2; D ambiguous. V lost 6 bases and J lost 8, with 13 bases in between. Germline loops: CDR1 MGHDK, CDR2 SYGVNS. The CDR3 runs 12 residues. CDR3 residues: CASSQGSSGYTF. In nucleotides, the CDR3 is TGTGCCAGCAGCCAAGGGTCTTCCGGCTACACCTTC.

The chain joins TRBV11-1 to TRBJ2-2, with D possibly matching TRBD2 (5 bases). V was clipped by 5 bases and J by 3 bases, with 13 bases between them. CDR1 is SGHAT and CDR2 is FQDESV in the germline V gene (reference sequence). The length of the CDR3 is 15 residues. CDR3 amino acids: CASSPRAAYTGELFF. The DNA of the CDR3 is TGTGCCAGCAGCCCCAGAGCGGCTTACACCGGGGAGCTGTTTTTT.

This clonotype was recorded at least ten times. The CDR3: CSARQGSRTDTQYF. CDR3 bases: TGCAGTGCCAGACAGGGGAGTCGCACAGATACGCAGTATTTT. The chain recombines TRBV20-1 with TRBJ2-3; 8 bases align to TRBD1. V shed 6 bases and J 1 base; nucleotides not matched to a gene: 6. CDR1 and CDR2 from the germline V gene are DFQATT and SNEGSKA (reference sequence). The CDR3 contains 14 residues.

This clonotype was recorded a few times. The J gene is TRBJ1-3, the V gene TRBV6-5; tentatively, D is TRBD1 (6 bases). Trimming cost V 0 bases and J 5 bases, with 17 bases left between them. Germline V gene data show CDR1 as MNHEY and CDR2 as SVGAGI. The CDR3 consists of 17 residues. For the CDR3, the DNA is TGTGCCAGCAGTTACTCCGCGGGGCAGGGGATTCGAAACACCATATATTTT. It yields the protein CASSYSAGQGIRNTIYF.

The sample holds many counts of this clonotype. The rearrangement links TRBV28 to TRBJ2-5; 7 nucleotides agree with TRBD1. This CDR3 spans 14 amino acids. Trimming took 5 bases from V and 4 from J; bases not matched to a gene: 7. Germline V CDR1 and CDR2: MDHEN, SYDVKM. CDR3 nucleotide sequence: TGTGCCAGCAGTCCGACAGGGTGGGGAGAGACCCAGTACTTC. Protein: CASSPTGWGETQYF. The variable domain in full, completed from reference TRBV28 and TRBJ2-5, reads DVKVTQSSRYLVKRTGEKVFLECVQDMDHENMFWYRQDPGLGLRLIYFSYDVKMKEKGDIPEGYSVSREKKERFSLILESASTNQTSMYLCASSPTGWGETQYFGPGTRLLVL.

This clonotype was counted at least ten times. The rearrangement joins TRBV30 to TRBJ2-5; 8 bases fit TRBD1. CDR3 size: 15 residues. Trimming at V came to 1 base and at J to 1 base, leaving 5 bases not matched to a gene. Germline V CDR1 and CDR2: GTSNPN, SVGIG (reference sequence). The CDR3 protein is CAWSAGQGPQETQYF. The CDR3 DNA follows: TGTGCCTGGAGTGCCGGACAGGGCCCCCAAGAGACCCAGTACTTC.

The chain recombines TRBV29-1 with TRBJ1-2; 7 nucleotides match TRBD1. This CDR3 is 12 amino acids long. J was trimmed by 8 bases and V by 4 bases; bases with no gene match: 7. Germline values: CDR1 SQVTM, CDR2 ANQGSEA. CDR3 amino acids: CSVAQGIIGYTF. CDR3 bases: TGCAGCGTTGCACAGGGGATCATCGGCTACACCTTC.

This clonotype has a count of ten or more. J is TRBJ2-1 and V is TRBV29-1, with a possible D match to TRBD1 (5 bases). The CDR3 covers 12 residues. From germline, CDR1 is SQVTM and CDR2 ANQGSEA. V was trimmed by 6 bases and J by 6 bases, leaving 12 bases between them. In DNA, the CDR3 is TGCAGCGTCGGAACCCAGGGCAATGAGCAGTTCTTC. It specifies CSVGTQGNEQFF.

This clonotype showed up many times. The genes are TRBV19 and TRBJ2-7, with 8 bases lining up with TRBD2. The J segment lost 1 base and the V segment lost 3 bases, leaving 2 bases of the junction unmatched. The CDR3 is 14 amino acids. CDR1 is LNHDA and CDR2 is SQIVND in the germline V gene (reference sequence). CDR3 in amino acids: CASSIGGESYEQYF. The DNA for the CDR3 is TGTGCCAGTAGTATCGGGGGGGAGTCCTACGAGCAGTACTTC. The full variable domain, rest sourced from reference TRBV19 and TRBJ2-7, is DGGITQSPKYLFRKEGQNVTLSCEQNLNHDAMYWYRQDPGQGLRLIYYSQIVNDFQKGDIAEGYSVSREKKESFPLTVTSAQKNPTAFYLCASSIGGESYEQYFGPGTRLTVT.

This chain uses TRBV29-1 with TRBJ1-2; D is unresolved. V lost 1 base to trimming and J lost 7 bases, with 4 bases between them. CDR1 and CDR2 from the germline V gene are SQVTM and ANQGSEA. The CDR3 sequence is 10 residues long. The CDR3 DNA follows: TGCAGCGTTGAAGGGCCTGGCTACACCTTC. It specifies CSVEGPGYTF.

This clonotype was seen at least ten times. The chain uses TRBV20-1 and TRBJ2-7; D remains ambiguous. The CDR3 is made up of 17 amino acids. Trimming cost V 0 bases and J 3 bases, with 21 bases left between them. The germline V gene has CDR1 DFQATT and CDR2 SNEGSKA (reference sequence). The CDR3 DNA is TGCAGTGCTAGAGATCCTCTTGGACCTAGGATAATCTACGAGCAGTACTTC. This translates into CSARDPLGPRIIYEQYF.